Included here is one T cell receptor (beta chain) sequence, with context. Its antigen is not yet known. The sample holds no much larger clone one base away, and base qualities are not on file. Library creation used PCR. Reads for this sample came from an Illumina HiSeq 2500. TCR library preparation used molecular barcoding, with unique molecular identifiers applied to normalize quantification of the TCRbeta repertoire. The public reads were run again by TCRdb, first through fastp at Q25 and then through MiXCR, and only productive beta chains were kept. For every CDR3 protein sequence, its rows merge into one entry that carries the most common genes and DNA. The table for this sample lists approximately 210,000 distinct CDR3 sequences; roughly a sixth of them were counted only once. Together, the top ten hold approximately 40% of the sample. These data are taken from a study of T-cell reconstitution after alpha-beta-depleted transplantation in children (dated by TCRdb to the mid-2010s). Broadly, across the study: Using TCR repertoire profiling, the study quantitatively followed how T-cell immune reconstitution unfolded in children after TCRalphabeta/CD19-depleted allogeneic hematopoietic cell transplantation. The paper's findings and limits, for the study overall: Hyperexpanded clone frequencies declined over subsequent months; after one year, T-cell counts and TCRbeta diversity were mostly attributed to newly produced T cells. The apparently early alphabetaT-cell count recovery about two months after transplant was reportedly dependent on only several hundred rapidly expanded clones derived from non-depleted graft cells. In some patients, the high TCRbeta diversity seen at day 60 was put down to recipient T cells and intrathymic progenitors that had survived conditioning.

The CDR3 has 13 amino acids, counting the end cysteine and phenylalanine. CDR3 DNA only is kept here, 39 bases in frame from base 1. The germline V gene provides CDR1 SGHTA and CDR2 FQGNSA. V gives up 2 bases and J gives up 5 bases, and the segment between their germline ends measures 8 bases. This sample's treatment or condition label indicates: allogeneic hematopoietic cell transplantation with graft depleted of TCRalphabeta T cells and CD19 B cells. TCRalphabeta/CD19-depleted allogeneic hematopoietic cell grafts were given to the transplant recipients, all of whom were children. The source material was PBMCs, mostly from graft donor cells, sampled 360 days after TCRalphabeta/CD19-depleted stem cell transplant. The V and J genes are TRBV7-2 and TRBJ2-3; no confident D gene assignment can be made. The receptor comes from a male patient aged 2-9 years who had a stem cell transplant for acute lymphoblastic leukemia, so the T cells may come from the graft donor. In nucleotides, the sequence is TGTGCCAGCAGCTTACCGCCGGGAGATACGCAGTATTTT. Translated, this gives CASSLPPGDTQYF.